This TCR beta chain was captured by sequencing in a study of Ad26.COV2.S vaccination and SARS-CoV-2 variants. Trimming removed 6 bases from V and 2 bases from J, with 1 base in between. The CDR3 spans 10 residues. Germline V gene lookup returns CDR1 KGHSH and CDR2 LQKENI. Treatment specified: roughly 20 received Ad26.COV2.S at low or high dose, single or two shots; several received placebo; per-sample allocation not given. Collection of samples fell on day 63 after the first vaccine or placebo injection. Only in-frame clones appear in the TCRdb table, and some are missing; sequencing was by immunoSEQ multiplex PCR. Found here are hundreds of thousands of clones, about nine tenths of them singletons; the top ten hold approximately 3.6%. Comment on this clone: This sample also contains other DNA sequences that code for the same CDR3.

The chain links TRBV18 to TRBJ2-5; D call uncertain. The sequences come from peripheral blood, collected in a trial of Ad26.COV2.S vaccine versus placebo. The origin of this receptor is a person aged 18-65 years who received the Ad26.COV2.S COVID-19 vaccine or a placebo. The CDR3 loop reads CASSQETQYF. The CDR3 DNA follows: TGTGCCAGCTCTCAAGAGACCCAGTACTTC.